The rows below give T cell receptor beta chains drawn from one sample of a study of cytomegalovirus exposure and HLA in healthy donors. Sequencing used immunoSEQ multiplex PCR; TCRdb keeps in-frame clones, though not all of them. The sample lists approximately 170,000 clones; 70% to 80% were seen once. The sequenced sample consisted of PBMCs. These receptors all come from a female donor in good health and CMV-seronegative. Each CDR3 is given with its conserved first and last residue. D genes are given only for firm matches. Clone size is given for some rows only: seen once, a few or many times, or a class if the clone is expanded.

d_gene	v_gene	j_gene	abundance	CDR3aa	CDR3nt
.	TRBV5-1	TRBJ1-5	.	CASSQGGEQPQHF	TGCGCCAGCAGCCAAGGGGGAGAGCAGCCCCAGCATTTT
TRBD2	TRBV27	TRBJ2-7	.	CASRTSGHYEQYF	TGTGCCAGCAGGACTAGCGGACACTACGAGCAGTACTTC
TRBD1	TRBV7-2	TRBJ2-5	.	CASSLGGTGKETQYF	TGTGCCAGCAGCTTAGGGGGGACAGGGAAAGAGACCCAGTACTTC
.	TRBV14	TRBJ1-2	.	CASSQDSRVRGYTF	TGTGCCAGCAGCCAAGATTCCCGCGTGCGTGGCTACACCTTC
.	TRBV19	TRBJ2-3	.	CASSIGVRETDTQYF	TGTGCCAGTAGTATAGGTGTCAGGGAAACAGATACGCAGTATTTT
TRBD2	TRBV6-1	TRBJ2-1	.	CASNPGTSGYNEQFF	TGTGCCAGCAATCCCGGGACTAGCGGCTACAATGAGCAGTTCTTC
TRBD1	TRBV6-1	TRBJ2-7	.	CASLFWGTGNEQYF	TGTGCCAGCCTCTTTTGGGGGACAGGGAACGAGCAGTACTTC
.	TRBV7-2	TRBJ1-3	.	CASSRDSNSGNTIYF	TGTGCCAGCAGCCGGGACTCGAACTCTGGAAACACCATATATTTT
.	TRBV11-2	TRBJ2-7	.	CASSYYTSYEQYF	TGTGCCAGCAGCTACTATACTAGCTACGAGCAGTACTTC
TRBD1	TRBV5-6	TRBJ2-6	.	CASSFLQGVASGANGLTF	TGTGCCAGCAGCTTCCTACAGGGGGTGGCCTCTGGGGCCAACGGCCTGACTTTC
.	TRBV5-6	TRBJ1-2	.	CASSLVTPGPYGYTF	TGTGCCAGCAGCTTGGTCACTCCCGGTCCCTACGGCTACACCTTC
TRBD1	TRBV19	TRBJ2-7	.	CASSLPPGQGPYEQYF	TGTGCCAGTAGTCTGCCCCCGGGACAGGGCCCCTACGAGCAGTACTTC
TRBD2	TRBV5-4	TRBJ2-5	.	CASSSLAGGKETQYF	TGTGCCAGCAGCTCCCTAGCGGGGGGTAAAGAGACCCAGTACTTC
TRBD1	TRBV18	TRBJ1-3	.	CASSPNSGQGVSLGNTIYF	TGTGCCAGCTCACCGAACTCCGGACAGGGGGTTTCCCTTGGAAACACCATATATTTT
.	TRBV5-6	TRBJ2-7	.	CASSLASYEQYF	TGTGCCAGCAGCTTGGCGTCTTACGAGCAGTACTTC
.	TRBV19	TRBJ1-5	.	CASSPQGRNQPQHF	TGTGCCAGTAGTCCACAGGGTCGCAATCAGCCCCAGCATTTT
TRBD1	TRBV5-6	TRBJ2-5	.	CASAKQGALGEQYF	TGTGCCAGCGCCAAACAGGGGGCGTTGGGGGAGCAGTACTTC
.	TRBV5-3	TRBJ1-4	.	CAARGGRATNEKLFF	TGTGCCGCACGGGGGGGGCGCGCGACTAATGAAAAACTGTTTTTT
.	TRBV2	TRBJ2-5	.	CASSQNQGGRETQYF	TGTGCCAGCAGTCAAAACCAGGGGGGCCGGGAGACCCAGTACTTC
.	TRBV19	TRBJ1-2	.	CASHGQGFFGYTF	TGTGCCTCCCACGGGCAGGGCTTCTTTGGCTACACCTTC
.	TRBV7-3	TRBJ1-5	.	CASSSNPGGPQHF	TGTGCCAGCAGCTCTAACCCGGGGGGCCCCCAGCATTTT
TRBD1	TRBV28	TRBJ2-6	.	CASSVTGGPGANGLTF	TGTGCCAGCTCAGTCACAGGGGGCCCTGGGGCCAACGGCCTGACTTTC
.	TRBV5-4	TRBJ1-2	.	CASSVGRAAYGYTF	TGTGCCAGCAGCGTGGGCAGGGCAGCCTATGGCTACACCTTC
TRBD1	TRBV27	TRBJ2-7	few	CASSLDRGSYEQYF	TGTGCCAGCAGTTTGGACAGGGGATCCTACGAGCAGTACTTC
TRBD1	TRBV6-1	TRBJ1-2	.	CASRAGQGANYGYTF	TGTGCCAGCAGGGCCGGACAGGGAGCTAACTATGGCTACACCTTC
TRBD1	TRBV19	TRBJ1-5	.	CASRVLTGGEGNQPQHF	TGTGCCAGTAGGGTCCTTACAGGGGGCGAAGGCAATCAGCCCCAGCATTTT
TRBD2	TRBV30	TRBJ2-1	.	CAWSAPMSGRARSFF	TGTGCCTGGAGTGCTCCGATGAGCGGGAGGGCCCGTTCCTTCTTC